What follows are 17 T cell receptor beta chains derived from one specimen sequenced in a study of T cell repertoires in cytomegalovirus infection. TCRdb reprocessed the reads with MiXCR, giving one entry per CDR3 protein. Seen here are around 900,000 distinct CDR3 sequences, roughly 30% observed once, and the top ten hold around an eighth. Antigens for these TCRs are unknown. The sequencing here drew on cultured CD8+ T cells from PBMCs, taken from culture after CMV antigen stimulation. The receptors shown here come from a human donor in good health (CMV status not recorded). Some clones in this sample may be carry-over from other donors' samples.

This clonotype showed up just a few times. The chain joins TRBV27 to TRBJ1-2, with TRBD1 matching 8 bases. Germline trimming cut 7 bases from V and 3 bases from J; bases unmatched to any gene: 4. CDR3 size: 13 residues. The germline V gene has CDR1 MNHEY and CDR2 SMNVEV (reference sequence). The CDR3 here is CASKTTGDYGYTF. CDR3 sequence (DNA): TGTGCCAGCAAAACGACAGGGGACTATGGCTACACCTTC.

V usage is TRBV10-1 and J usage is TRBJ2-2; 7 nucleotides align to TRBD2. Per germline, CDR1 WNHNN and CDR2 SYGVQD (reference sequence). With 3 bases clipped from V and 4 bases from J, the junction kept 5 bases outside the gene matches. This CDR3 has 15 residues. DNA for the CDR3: TGCGCCAGCAGTGATCAGCGGGGAGGCACCGGGGAGCTGTTTTTT. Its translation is CASSDQRGGTGELFF.

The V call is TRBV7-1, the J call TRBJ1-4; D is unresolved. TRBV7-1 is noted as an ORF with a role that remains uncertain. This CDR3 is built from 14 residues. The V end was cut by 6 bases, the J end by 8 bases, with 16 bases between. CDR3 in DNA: TGTGCCAGCAGTCAATCATCCCAGTCGGAAAAACTGTTTTTT. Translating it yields CASSQSSQSEKLFF.

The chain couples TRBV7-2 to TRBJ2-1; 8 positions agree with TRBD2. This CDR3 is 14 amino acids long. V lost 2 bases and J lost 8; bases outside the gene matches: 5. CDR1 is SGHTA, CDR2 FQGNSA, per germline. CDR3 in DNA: TGTGCCAGCAGCTTAACGGGGGGGGACCATGAGCAGTTCTTC. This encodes CASSLTGGDHEQFF. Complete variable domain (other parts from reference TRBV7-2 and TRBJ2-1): GAGVSQSPSNKVTEKGKDVELRCDPISGHTALYWYRQSLGQGLEFLIYFQGNSAPDKSGLPSDRFSAERTGGSVSTLTIQRTQQEDSAVYLCASSLTGGDHEQFFGPGTRLTVL.

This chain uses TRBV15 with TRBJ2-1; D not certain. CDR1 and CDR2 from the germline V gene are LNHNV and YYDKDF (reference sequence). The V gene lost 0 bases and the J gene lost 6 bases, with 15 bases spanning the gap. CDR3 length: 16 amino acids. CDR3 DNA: TGTGCCACCAGCAGAGACCCCCCGGGCGAGGTCAATGAGCAGTTCTTC. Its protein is CATSRDPPGEVNEQFF.

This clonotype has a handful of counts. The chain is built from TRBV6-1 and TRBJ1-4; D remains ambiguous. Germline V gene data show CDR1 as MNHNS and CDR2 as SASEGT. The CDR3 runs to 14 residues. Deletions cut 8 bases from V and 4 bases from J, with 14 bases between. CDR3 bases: TGTGCCAGCGACGACCGGGGTCTTAATGAAAAACTGTTTTTT. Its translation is CASDDRGLNEKLFF.

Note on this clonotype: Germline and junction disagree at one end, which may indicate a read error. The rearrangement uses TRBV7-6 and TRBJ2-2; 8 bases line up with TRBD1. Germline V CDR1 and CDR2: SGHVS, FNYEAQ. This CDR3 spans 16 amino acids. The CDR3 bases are TGTGCCAGCAGCTTCCCGGACAGGGCGGCCACCGGGGAGCTGTGTTTT. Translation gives CASSFPDRAATGELCF.

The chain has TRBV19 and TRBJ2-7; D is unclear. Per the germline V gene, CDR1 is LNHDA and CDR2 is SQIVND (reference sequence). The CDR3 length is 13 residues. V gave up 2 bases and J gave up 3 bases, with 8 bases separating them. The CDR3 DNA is TGTGCCAGTAGTATATTCCCCCTCTACGAGCAGTACTTC. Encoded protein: CASSIFPLYEQYF.

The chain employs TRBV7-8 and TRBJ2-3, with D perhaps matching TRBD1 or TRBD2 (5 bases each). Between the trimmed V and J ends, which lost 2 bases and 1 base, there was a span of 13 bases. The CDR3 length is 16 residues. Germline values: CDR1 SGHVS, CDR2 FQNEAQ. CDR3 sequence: CASSLFGGGGTDTQYF. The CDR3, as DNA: TGTGCCAGCAGCTTATTTGGGGGTGGTGGCACAGATACGCAGTATTTT.

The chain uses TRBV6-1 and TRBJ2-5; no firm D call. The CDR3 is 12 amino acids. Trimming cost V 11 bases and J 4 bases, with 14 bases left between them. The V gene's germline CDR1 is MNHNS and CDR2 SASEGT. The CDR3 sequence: CASYIPGETQYF. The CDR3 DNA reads TGTGCCTCTTATATCCCGGGAGAGACCCAGTACTTC.

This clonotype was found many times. This chain's CDR3 is CASRDLPAPGAEGNVLTF. The CDR3 DNA follows: TGTGCCAGCAGGGATTTGCCCGCCCCGGGGGCCGAGGGGAACGTCCTGACTTTC. The chain has TRBV7-3 and TRBJ2-6; D is possibly TRBD1 or TRBD2 (6 bases each). The CDR3 runs 18 residues. The V end lost 6 bases, the J end lost 10 bases, and 28 bases lay between the germline ends. Per germline, CDR1 SGHTA and CDR2 FQGTGA.

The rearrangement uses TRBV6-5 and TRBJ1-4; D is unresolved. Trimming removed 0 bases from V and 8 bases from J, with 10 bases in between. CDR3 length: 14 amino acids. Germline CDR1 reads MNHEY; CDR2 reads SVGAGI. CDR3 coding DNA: TGTGCCAGCAGTTACTCGACCAGACCGGAAAAACTGTTTTTT. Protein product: CASSYSTRPEKLFF.

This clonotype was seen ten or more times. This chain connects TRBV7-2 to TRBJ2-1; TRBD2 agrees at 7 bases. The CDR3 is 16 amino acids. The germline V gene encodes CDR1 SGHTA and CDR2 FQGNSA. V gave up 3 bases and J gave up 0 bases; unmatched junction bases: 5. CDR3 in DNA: TGTGCCAGCAGCTTGGGGGGGTTGGGCTCCTACAATGAGCAGTTCTTC. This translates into CASSLGGLGSYNEQFF. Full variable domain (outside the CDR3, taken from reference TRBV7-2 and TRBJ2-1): GAGVSQSPSNKVTEKGKDVELRCDPISGHTALYWYRQSLGQGLEFLIYFQGNSAPDKSGLPSDRFSAERTGGSVSTLTIQRTQQEDSAVYLCASSLGGLGSYNEQFFGPGTRLTVL.

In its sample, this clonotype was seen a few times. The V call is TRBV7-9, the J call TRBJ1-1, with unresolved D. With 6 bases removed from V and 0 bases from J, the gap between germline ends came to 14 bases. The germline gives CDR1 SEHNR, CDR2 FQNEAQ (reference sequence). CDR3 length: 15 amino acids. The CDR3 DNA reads TGTGCCAGCAGGCCCGCGGGATTCCTGAACACTGAAGCTTTCTTT. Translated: CASRPAGFLNTEAFF.

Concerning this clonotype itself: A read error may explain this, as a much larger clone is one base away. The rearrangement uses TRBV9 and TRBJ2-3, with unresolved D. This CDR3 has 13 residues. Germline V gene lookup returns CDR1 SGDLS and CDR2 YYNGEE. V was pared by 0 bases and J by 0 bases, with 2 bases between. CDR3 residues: CASSVVSTDTQYF. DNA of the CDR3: TGTGCCAGCAGCGTAGTTAGCACAGATACGCAGTATTTT.

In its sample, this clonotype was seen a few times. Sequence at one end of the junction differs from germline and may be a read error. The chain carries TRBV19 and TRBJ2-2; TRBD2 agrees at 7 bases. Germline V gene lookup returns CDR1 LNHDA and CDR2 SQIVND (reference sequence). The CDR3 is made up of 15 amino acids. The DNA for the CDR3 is TGTGCCAGTACCCCAAGTGGGCCTTTCAGCGGGGAGGTGTTTTTT. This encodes CASTPSGPFSGEVFF.

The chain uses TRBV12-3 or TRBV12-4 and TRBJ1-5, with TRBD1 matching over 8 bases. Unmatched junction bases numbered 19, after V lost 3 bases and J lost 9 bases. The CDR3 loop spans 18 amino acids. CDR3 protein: CASSFIIEGQGASGPQHF. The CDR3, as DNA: TGTGCCAGCAGTTTTATAATTGAGGGCCAGGGGGCTTCCGGGCCCCAGCATTTT.